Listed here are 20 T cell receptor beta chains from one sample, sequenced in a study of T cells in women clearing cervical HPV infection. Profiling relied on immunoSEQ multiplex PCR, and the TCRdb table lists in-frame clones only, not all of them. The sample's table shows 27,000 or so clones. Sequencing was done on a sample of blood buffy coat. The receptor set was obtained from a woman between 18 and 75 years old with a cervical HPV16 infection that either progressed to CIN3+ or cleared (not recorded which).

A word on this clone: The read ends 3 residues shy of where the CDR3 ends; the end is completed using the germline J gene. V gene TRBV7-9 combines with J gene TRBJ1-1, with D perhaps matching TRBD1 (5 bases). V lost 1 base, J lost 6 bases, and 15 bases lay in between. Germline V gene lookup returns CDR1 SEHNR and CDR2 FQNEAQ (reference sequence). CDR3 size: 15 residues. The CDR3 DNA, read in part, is TGTGCCAGCAGCTTAGTGGGGGGAAGAGTGGCTGAA. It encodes CASSLVGGRVAE. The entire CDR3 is CASSLVGGRVAEAFF.

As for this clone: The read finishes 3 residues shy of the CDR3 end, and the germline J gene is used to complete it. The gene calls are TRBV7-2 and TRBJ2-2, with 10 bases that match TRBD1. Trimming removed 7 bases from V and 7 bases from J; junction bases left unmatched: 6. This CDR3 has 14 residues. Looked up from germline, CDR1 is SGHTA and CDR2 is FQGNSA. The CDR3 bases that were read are TGTGCCAGCACGGGGACAGGGGTGAACGGGGAG. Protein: CASTGTGVNGE. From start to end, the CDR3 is CASTGTGVNGELFF. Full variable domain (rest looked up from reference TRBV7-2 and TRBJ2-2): GAGVSQSPSNKVTEKGKDVELRCDPISGHTALYWYRQSLGQGLEFLIYFQGNSAPDKSGLPSDRFSAERTGGSVSTLTIQRTQQEDSAVYLCASTGTGVNGELFFGEGSRLTVL.

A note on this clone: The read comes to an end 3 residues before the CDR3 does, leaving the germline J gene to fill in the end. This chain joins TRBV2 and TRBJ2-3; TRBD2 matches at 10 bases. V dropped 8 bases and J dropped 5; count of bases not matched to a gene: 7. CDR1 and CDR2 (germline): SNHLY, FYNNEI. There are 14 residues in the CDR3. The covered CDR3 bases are TGTGCCAGCCTAGCGGGAGTTAGGGGAGATACG. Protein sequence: CASLAGVRGDT. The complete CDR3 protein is CASLAGVRGDTQYF.

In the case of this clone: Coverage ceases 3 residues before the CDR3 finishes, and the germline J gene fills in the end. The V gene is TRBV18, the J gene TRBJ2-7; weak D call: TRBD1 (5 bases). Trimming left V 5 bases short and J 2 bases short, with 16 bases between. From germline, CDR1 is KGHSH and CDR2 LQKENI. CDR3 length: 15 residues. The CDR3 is CASSSTVGLAYEQYF. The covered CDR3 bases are TGTGCCAGCTCATCGACAGTAGGCCTAGCCTACGAG.

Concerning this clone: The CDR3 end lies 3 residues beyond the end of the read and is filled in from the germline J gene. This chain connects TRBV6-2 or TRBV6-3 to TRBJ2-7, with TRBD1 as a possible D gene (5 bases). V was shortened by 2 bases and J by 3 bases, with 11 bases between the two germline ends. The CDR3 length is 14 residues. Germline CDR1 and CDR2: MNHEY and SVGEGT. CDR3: CASSYTTVRYEQYF. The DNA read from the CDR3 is TGTGCCAGCAGTTACACGACAGTACGCTACGAG.

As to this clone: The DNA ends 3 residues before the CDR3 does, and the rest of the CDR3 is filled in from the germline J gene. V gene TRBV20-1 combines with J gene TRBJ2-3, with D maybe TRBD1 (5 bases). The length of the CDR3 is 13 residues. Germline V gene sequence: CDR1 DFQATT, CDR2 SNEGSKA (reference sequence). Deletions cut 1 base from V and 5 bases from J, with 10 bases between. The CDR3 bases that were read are TGCAGTGCTAGAGTTTTAGGGGAAGATACG. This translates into CSARVLGEDT. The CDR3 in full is CSARVLGEDTQYF.

CDR3 residues: CASSPQSGERDNDYTF. The part of the CDR3 DNA that was read is TGTGCCAGCTCACCACAGAGCGGGGAGAGGGATAATGAC. The chain joins TRBV18 to TRBJ1-2; no firm D call. Read coverage stops 3 residues before the CDR3 terminus; the germline J gene supplies the remainder. Germline assignment: CDR1 KGHSH and CDR2 LQKENI. The CDR3 runs to 16 residues.

The DNA read from the CDR3 is TGCAGTGCCCCCTCGGGAGCGGGAGATTCCGGGGAG. Protein: CSAPSGAGDSGE. The full CDR3 is CSAPSGAGDSGELFF. The chain employs TRBV20-1 and TRBJ2-2; 8 bases map to TRBD2. The read finishes 3 residues shy of the CDR3 end, and the germline J gene is used to complete it. The germline V gene has CDR1 DFQATT and CDR2 SNEGSKA (reference sequence). After removal of 6 bases from V and 6 bases from J, the junction contained 12 bases not matched to a gene. CDR3 length: 15 amino acids.

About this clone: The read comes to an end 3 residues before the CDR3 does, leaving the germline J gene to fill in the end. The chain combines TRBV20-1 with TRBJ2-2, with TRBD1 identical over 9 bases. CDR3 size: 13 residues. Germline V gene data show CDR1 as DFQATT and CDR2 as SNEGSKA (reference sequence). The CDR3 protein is CSAGTGSNEKLFF. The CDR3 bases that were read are TGCAGTGCCGGGACAGGGTCTAATGAAAAG.

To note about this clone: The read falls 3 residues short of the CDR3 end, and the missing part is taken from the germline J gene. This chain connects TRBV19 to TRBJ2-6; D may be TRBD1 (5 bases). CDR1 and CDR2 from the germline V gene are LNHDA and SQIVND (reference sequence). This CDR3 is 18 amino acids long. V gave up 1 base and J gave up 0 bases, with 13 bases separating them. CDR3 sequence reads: CASSIGWQGSSGANVLTF. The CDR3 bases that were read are TGTGCCAGTAGTATAGGGTGGCAGGGATCCTCTGGGGCCAACGTC.

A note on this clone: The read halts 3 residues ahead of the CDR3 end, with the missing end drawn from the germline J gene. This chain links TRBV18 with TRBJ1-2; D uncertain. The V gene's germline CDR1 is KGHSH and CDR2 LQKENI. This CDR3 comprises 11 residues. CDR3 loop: CASSPTDTYTF. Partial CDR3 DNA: TGTGCCAGCTCACCAACAGATACC.

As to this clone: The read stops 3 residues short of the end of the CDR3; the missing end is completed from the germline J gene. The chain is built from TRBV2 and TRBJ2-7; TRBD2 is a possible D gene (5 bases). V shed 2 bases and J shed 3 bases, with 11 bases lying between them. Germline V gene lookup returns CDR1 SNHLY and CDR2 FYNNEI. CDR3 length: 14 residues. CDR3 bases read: TGTGCCAGCAGTGAATTTAGCGTAGACTACGAG. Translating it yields CASSEFSVDYE. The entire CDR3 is CASSEFSVDYEQYF.

CDR3 bases read: TGCGCCAGCAGCTTGGGGTTTAATATCGGCTCCTACGAG. Translating gives CASSLGFNIGSYE. The complete CDR3 reads CASSLGFNIGSYEQYF. J is TRBJ2-7 and V is TRBV5-1; no firm D call. The CDR3 extends 3 residues past the end of the read, so its final part is completed from the germline J gene. V lost 0 bases to trimming and J lost 0 bases, with 13 bases between them. The CDR3 consists of 16 residues. The germline V gene has CDR1 SGHRS and CDR2 YFSETQ.

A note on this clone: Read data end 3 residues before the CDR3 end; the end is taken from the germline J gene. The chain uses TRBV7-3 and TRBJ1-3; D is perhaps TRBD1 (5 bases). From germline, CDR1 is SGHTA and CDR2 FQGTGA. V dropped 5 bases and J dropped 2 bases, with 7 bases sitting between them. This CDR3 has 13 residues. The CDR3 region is CASSGAPGNTIYF. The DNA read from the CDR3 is TGTGCCAGCAGCGGGGCCCCTGGAAACACC. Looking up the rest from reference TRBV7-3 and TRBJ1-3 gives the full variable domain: GAGVSQTPSNKVTEKGKYVELRCDPISGHTALYWYRQSLGQGPEFLIYFQGTGAADDSGLPNDRFFAVRPEGSVSTLKIQRTERGDSAVYLCASSGAPGNTIYFGEGSWLTVV.

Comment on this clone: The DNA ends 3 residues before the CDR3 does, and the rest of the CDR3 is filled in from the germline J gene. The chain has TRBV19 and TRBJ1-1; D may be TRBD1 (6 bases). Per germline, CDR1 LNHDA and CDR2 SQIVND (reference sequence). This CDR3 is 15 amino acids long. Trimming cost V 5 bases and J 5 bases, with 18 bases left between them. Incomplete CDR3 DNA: TGTGCCAGTAGTTCGAGGACAGCTTTGGGGACTGAA. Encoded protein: CASSSRTALGTE. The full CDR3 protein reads CASSSRTALGTEAFF. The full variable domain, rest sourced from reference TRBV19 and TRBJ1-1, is DGGITQSPKYLFRKEGQNVTLSCEQNLNHDAMYWYRQDPGQGLRLIYYSQIVNDFQKGDIAEGYSVSREKKESFPLTVTSAQKNPTAFYLCASSSRTALGTEAFFGQGTRLTVV.

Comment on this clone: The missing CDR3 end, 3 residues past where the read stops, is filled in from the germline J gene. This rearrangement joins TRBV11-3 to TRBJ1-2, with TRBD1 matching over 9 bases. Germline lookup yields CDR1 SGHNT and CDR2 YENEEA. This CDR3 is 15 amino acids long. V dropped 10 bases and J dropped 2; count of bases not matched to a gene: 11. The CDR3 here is CAISYRDRENYGYTF. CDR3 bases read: TGTGCCATCTCCTACCGGGACAGGGAGAACTATGGC.

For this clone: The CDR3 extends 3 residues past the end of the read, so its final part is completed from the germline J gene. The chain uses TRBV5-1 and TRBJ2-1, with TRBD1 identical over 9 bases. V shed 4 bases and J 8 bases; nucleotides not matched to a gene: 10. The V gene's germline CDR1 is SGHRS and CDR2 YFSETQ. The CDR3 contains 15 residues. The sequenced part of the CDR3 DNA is TGCGCCAGCAGCCCACGGACAGGGGCGAGGTATGAG. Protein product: CASSPRTGARYE. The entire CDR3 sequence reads CASSPRTGARYEQFF. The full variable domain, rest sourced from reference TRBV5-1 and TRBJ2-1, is KAGVTQTPRYLIKTRGQQVTLSCSPISGHRSVSWYQQTPGQGLQFLFEYFSETQRNKGNFPGRFSGRQFSNSRSEMNVSTLELGDSALYLCASSPRTGARYEQFFGPGTRLTVL.

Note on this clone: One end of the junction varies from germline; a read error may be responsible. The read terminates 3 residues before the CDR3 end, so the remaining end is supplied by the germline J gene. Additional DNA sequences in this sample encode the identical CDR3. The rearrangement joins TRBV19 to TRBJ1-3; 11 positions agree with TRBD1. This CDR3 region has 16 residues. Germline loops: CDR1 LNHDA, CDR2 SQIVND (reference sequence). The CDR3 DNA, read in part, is TGTGCCAGTAGTTCCCGGACAGGGGGCCATGGAAACACA. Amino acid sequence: CASSSRTGGHGNT. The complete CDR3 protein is CASSSRTGGHGNTIYF.

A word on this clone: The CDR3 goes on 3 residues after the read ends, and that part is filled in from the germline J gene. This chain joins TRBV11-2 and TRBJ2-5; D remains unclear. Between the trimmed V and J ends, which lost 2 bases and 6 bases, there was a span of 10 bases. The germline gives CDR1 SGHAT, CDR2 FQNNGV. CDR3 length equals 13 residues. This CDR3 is CASSLNQAKTQYF. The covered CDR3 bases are TGTGCCAGCAGCTTAAACCAGGCGAAGACC.

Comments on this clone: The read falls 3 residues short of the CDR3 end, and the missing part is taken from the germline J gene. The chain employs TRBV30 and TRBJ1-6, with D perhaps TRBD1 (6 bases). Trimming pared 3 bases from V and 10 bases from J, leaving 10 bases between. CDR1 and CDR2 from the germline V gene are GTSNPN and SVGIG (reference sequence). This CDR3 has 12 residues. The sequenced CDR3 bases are TGTGCCTGGAGGGGGGCAAGGTCACCC. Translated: CAWRGARSP. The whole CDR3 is CAWRGARSPLHF.